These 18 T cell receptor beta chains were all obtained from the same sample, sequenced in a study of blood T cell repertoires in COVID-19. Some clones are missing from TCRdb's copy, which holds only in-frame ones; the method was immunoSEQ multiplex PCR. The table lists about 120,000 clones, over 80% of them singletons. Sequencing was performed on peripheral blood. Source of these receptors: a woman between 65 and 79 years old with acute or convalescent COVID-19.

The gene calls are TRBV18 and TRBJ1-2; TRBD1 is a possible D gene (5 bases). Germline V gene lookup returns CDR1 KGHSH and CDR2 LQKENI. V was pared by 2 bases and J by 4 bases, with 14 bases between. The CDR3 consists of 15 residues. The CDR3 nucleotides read TGTGCCAGCTCACCATCGGTGAGACAGAGCTATGGCTACACCTTC. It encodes CASSPSVRQSYGYTF.

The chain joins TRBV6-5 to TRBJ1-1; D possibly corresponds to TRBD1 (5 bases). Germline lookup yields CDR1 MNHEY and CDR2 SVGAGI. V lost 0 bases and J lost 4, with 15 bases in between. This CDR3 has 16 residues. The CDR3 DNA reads TGTGCCAGCAGTTACTCTTCAGTCGGGGGTCTCACTGAAGCTTTCTTT. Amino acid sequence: CASSYSSVGGLTEAFF.

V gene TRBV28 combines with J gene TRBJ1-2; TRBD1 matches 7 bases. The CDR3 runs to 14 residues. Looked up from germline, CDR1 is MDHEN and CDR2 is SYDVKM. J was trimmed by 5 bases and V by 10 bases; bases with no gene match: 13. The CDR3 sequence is CATSGGIRDYGYTF. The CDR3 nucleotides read TGTGCCACCTCAGGGGGGATCAGGGATTATGGCTACACCTTC.

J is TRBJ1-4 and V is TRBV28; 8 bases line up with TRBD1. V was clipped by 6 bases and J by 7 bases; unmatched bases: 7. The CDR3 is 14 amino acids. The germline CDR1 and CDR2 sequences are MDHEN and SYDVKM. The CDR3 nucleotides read TGTGCCAGCAGCTTACAGGGGGGTACTGAAAAACTGTTTTTT. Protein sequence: CASSLQGGTEKLFF.

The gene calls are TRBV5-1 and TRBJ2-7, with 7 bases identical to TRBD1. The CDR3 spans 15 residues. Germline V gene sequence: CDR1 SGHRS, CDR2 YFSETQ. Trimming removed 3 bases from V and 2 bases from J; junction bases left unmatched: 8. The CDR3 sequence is CASSSQGTGPYEQYF. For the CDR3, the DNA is TGCGCCAGCAGCTCACAGGGGACGGGGCCCTACGAGCAGTACTTC.

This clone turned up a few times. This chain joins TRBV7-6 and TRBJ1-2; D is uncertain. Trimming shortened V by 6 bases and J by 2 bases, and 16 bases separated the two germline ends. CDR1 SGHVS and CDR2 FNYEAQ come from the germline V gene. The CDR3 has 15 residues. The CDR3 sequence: CASRGQEAGNYGYTF. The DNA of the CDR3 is TGTGCCAGCAGGGGCCAGGAGGCAGGCAACTATGGCTACACCTTC.

The CDR3 DNA reads as TGCGCCAGCAGCATACAGGGCCCTAGCACAGATACGCAGTATTTT. Translated, it gives CASSIQGPSTDTQYF. V and J are TRBV5-1 and TRBJ2-3, with D possibly being TRBD1 (6 bases). The CDR3 is made up of 15 amino acids. Germline V gives CDR1 SGHRS, CDR2 YFSETQ. V shed 4 bases and J shed 0 bases, with 12 bases lying between them.

The CDR3 protein is CSAPQGYTF. The CDR3 DNA reads TGCAGTGCCCCTCAGGGCTACACCTTC. This rearrangement joins TRBV20-1 to TRBJ1-2, with unresolved D. The CDR3 spans 9 residues. The V end lost 6 bases, the J end lost 8 bases, and 7 bases lay between the germline ends. Germline V gene sequence: CDR1 DFQATT, CDR2 SNEGSKA (reference sequence).

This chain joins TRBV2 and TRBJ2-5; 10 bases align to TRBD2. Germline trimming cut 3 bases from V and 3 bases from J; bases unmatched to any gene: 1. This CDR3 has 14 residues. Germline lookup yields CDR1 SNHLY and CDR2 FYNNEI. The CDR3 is CASSDGLAEETQYF. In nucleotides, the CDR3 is TGTGCCAGCAGTGACGGACTAGCGGAAGAGACCCAGTACTTC.

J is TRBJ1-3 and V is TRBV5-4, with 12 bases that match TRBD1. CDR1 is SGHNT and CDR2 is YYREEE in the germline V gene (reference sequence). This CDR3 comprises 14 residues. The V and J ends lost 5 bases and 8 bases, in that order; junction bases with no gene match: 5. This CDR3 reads CASRPGQGADTIYF. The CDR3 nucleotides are TGTGCCAGCAGACCGGGACAGGGGGCAGACACCATATATTTT.

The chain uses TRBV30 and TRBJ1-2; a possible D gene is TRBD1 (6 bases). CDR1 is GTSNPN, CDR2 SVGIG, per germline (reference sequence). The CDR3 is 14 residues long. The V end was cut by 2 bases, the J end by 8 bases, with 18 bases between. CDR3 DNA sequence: TGTGCCTGGAGTTGGGTGGGGGCCATCTCGGGCTACACCTTC. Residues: CAWSWVGAISGYTF.

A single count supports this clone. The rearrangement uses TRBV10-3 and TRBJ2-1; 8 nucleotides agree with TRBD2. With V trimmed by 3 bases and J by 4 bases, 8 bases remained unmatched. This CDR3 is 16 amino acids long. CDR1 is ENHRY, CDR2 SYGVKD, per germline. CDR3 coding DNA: TGTGCCATCAGTGACCCCTCTGGCGGGGGGTACAATGAGCAGTTCTTC. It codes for CAISDPSGGGYNEQFF.

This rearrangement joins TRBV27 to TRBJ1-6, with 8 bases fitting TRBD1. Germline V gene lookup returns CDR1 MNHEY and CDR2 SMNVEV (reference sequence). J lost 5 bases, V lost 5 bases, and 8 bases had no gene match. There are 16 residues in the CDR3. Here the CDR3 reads CASSLKGQGNNSPLHF. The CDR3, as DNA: TGTGCCAGCAGTCTAAAAGGACAGGGTAATAATTCACCCCTCCACTTT.

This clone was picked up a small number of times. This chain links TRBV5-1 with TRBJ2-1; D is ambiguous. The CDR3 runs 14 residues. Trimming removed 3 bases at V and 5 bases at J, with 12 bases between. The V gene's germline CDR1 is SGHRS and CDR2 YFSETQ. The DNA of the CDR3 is TGCGCCAGCAGCTCAGTTTCGGGTAACAATGAGCAGTTCTTC. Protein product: CASSSVSGNNEQFF.

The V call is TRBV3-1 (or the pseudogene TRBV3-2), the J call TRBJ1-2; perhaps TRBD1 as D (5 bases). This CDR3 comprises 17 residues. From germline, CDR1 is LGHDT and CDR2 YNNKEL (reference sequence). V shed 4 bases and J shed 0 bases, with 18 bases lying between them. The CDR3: CASSLSRGLLANYGYTF. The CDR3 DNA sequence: TGTGCCAGCAGCCTTTCCCGGGGACTCCTAGCTAACTATGGCTACACCTTC.

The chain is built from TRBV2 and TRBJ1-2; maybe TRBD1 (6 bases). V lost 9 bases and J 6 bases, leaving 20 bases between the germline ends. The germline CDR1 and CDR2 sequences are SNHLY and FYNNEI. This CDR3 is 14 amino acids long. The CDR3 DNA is TGTGCCAGAAGCCGAAGAGGGGGGGAGGATGGCTACACCTTC. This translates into CARSRRGGEDGYTF.

CDR3 sequence (DNA): TGTGCCAGCAGCTCTGGGGAGGGCCGATATGAAAAACTGTTTTTT. It is translated as CASSSGEGRYEKLFF. V usage is TRBV2 and J usage is TRBJ1-4; no clear D. Between the trimmed V and J ends, which lost 6 bases and 6 bases, there was a span of 17 bases. Germline V gene data show CDR1 as SNHLY and CDR2 as FYNNEI. The CDR3 has 15 amino acids.

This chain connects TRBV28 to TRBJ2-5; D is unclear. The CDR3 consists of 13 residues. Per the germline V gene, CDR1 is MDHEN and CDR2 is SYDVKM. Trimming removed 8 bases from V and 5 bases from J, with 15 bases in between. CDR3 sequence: CASHPLGWETQYF. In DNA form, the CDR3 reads TGTGCCAGCCACCCCCTCGGTTGGGAGACCCAGTACTTC.